This T cell receptor (beta chain) was documented in a study of blood T cell repertoires in COVID-19. The overall study: Researchers got acute and convalescent COVID-19 samples from the United States, Italy and Spain. PBMCs, B-cell-depleted T cells, or T cells provided the cDNA or gDNA that made up the material.

In the original processing: The authors estimated nucleated cell counts from reference gene primer amplification. The table came from immunoSEQ multiplex PCR; TCRdb's copy has only in-frame clones and leaves some out. V and J calls and clone size are copied from that table; D and trimming were computed from the DNA. The table lists 150,000 to 200,000 clones, 78% of them singletons. Germline V gene lookup returns CDR1 LNHDA and CDR2 SQIVND (reference sequence). The germline V and J ends were trimmed by 7 bases and 1 base, with 16 bases remaining between them. This CDR3 contains 15 residues. Source material: peripheral blood. The sequence came from an elderly woman with acute or convalescent COVID-19. The gene calls are TRBV19 and TRBJ1-1; D gene unclear. The CDR3: CASTPTSPPNTEAFF. For the CDR3, the DNA is TGTGCCAGTACCCCAACATCCCCACCGAACACTGAAGCTTTCTTT.